These 11 T cell receptor beta chains were sequenced from one sample in a study of shared clonotypes between healthy human individuals. TCRdb keeps only in-frame clones here, not all; method: immunoSEQ multiplex PCR. This sample has roughly 500,000 clones, with roughly 80% found just once. Sequenced material: PBMCs. The receptors were sampled from a middle-aged woman in good health. Some clones in this sample may be carry-over from other donors' samples.

The chain combines TRBV11-3 with TRBJ2-2; D not resolved. Per germline, CDR1 SGHNT and CDR2 YENEEA. The germline V and J ends were trimmed by 4 bases and 7 bases, with 7 bases remaining between them. This CDR3 comprises 12 residues. This chain's CDR3 is CASSSTLGELFF. The CDR3 nucleotides are TGTGCCAGCAGCTCTACGCTCGGGGAGCTGTTTTTT.

Note on this clone: A junction end diverges from the germline sequence, so it may reflect a read error. The gene calls are TRBV29-1 and TRBJ2-1; no firm D call. Germline V CDR1 and CDR2: SQVTM, ANQGSEA. The CDR3 consists of 13 residues. The CDR3 loop is CSVEGPGSNEQFF. The CDR3 bases are TGCAGCGTAGAAGGTCCTGGGTCTAATGAGCAGTTCTTC.

Remarks on this clone: This specimen includes other DNA sequences encoding the same CDR3. V usage is TRBV28 and J usage is TRBJ1-1; D perhaps matches TRBD1 (6 bases). The V gene's germline CDR1 is MDHEN and CDR2 SYDVKM. The V end was cut by 3 bases, the J end by 4 bases, with 12 bases between. The CDR3 contains 14 residues. DNA of the CDR3: TGTGCCAGCAGTTTGTTACAGGGAGGCACTGAAGCTTTCTTT. Its protein is CASSLLQGGTEAFF.

The rearrangement links TRBV7-6 to TRBJ2-1; D gene uncertain. The CDR3 covers 16 residues. Trimming left V 1 base short and J 5 bases short, with 15 bases between. Germline V gives CDR1 SGHVS, CDR2 FNYEAQ. The CDR3 reads CASSLGAALPHNEQFF. DNA of the CDR3: TGTGCCAGCAGCTTAGGGGCAGCTCTCCCCCACAATGAGCAGTTCTTC.

The chain couples TRBV10-3 to TRBJ2-2; D possibly corresponds to TRBD1 (7 bases). CDR3 size: 15 residues. V lost 10 bases and J 5 bases, leaving 20 bases between the germline ends. Germline-derived CDR1 and CDR2 are ENHRY and SYGVKD. The CDR3 region is CATGPSARGTGELFF. In nucleotides, the CDR3 is TGTGCCACCGGGCCTAGCGCCAGGGGGACCGGGGAGCTGTTTTTT.

This chain links TRBV18 with TRBJ1-3; D unclear. CDR1 and CDR2 from the germline V gene are KGHSH and LQKENI. The CDR3 totals 15 residues. The V end lost 1 base, the J end lost 1 base, and 8 bases lay between the germline ends. CDR3 coding DNA: TGTGCCAGCTCACCACGAAGGGATTCTGGAAACACCATATATTTT. Amino acids: CASSPRRDSGNTIYF.

This clone occurred a few times. The J gene is TRBJ2-7, the V gene TRBV5-4, with a possible D match to TRBD1 (6 bases). This CDR3 has 13 residues. The V and J ends lost 3 bases and 2 bases respectively, with 9 bases between them. Germline-derived CDR1 and CDR2 are SGHNT and YYREEE (reference sequence). This chain's CDR3 is CASSWGQTYEQYF. In DNA form, the CDR3 reads TGTGCCAGCAGCTGGGGACAAACCTACGAGCAGTACTTC.

V and J are TRBV10-3 and TRBJ2-7; D is perhaps TRBD1 or TRBD2 (5 bases each). Trimming stripped 6 bases from V and 6 bases from J, with 21 bases between. This CDR3 comprises 15 residues. Germline V lookup: CDR1 ENHRY, CDR2 SYGVKD. The CDR3 bases are TGTGCCATCAGCCCGGGACCCAGTTCCCGGGGCGAGCAGTACTTC. Translation: CAISPGPSSRGEQYF.

This clone was seen more than once but under ten times. The chain uses TRBV6-4 and TRBJ2-3, with D tentatively TRBD1 or TRBD2 (5 bases each). CDR1 is MRHNA and CDR2 is SNTAGT in the germline V gene. The ends were cut back, 2 bases at V and 0 bases at J, with 9 bases in the middle. The CDR3 is 15 amino acids. In DNA, the CDR3 is TGTGCCAGCAGTGACGGGGACCAGAGCACAGATACGCAGTATTTT. Residues: CASSDGDQSTDTQYF.

The rearrangement uses TRBV2 and TRBJ2-7; TRBD2 agrees at 7 bases. This CDR3 has 15 amino acids. Germline lookup yields CDR1 SNHLY and CDR2 FYNNEI. Unmatched junction bases numbered 14, after V lost 7 bases and J lost 5 bases. The DNA of the CDR3 is TGTGCCAGCAAGTTATTGTGGGAGGGCCTCCACGAGCAGTACTTC. Translating it yields CASKLLWEGLHEQYF.

As regards this clone: At one end the junction does not follow the germline gene, possibly because of a read error. This chain joins TRBV7-2 and TRBJ2-7, with TRBD1 matching 8 bases. Germline CDR1 SGHTA, CDR2 FQGNSA. There are 14 residues in the CDR3. The CDR3 DNA reads as TGTGCCAGCAGCTTCAGGGGGCTCCCTGGGGAGCGGTACTTC. This gives the protein CASSFRGLPGERYF.